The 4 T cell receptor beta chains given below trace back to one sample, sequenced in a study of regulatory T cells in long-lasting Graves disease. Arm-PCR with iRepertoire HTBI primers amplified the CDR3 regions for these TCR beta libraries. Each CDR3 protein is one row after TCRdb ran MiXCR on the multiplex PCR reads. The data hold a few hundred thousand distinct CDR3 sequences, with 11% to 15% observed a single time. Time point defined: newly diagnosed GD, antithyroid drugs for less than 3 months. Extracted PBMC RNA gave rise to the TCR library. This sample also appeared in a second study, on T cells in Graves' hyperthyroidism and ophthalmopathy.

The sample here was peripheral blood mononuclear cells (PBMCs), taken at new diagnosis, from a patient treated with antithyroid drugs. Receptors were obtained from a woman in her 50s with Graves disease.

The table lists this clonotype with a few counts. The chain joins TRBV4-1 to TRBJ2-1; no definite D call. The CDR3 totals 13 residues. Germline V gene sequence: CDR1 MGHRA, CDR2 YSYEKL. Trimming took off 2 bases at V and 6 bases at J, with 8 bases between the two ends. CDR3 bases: TGCGCCAGCAGCCAAAAAACGGTCAATGAGCAGTTCTTC. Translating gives CASSQKTVNEQFF.

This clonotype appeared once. The CDR3 nucleotides read TGTGCCAGCAGGCCACTAGCGGGGGAACCCGTCGAGCAGTACTTC. It encodes CASRPLAGEPVEQYF. V and J are TRBV3-1 and TRBJ2-7, with 11 bases that match TRBD2. V was clipped by 6 bases and J by 6 bases; unmatched bases: 10. CDR1 and CDR2 from the germline V gene are LGHDT and YNNKEL (reference sequence). The CDR3 runs 15 residues.

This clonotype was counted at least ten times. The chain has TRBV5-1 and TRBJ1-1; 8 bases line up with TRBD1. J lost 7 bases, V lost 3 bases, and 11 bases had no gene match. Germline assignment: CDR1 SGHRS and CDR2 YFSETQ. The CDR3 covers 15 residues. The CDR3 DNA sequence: TGCGCCAGCAGCTGGCAGGACAGGGAGTGGGATGAAGCTTTCTTT. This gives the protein CASSWQDREWDEAFF.

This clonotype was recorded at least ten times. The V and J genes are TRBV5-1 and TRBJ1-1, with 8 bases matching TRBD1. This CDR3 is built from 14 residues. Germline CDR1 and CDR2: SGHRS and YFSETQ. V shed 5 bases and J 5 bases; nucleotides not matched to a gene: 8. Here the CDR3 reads CASRPDREGTEAFF. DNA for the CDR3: TGCGCCAGCAGACCGGACAGGGAGGGAACTGAAGCTTTCTTT.